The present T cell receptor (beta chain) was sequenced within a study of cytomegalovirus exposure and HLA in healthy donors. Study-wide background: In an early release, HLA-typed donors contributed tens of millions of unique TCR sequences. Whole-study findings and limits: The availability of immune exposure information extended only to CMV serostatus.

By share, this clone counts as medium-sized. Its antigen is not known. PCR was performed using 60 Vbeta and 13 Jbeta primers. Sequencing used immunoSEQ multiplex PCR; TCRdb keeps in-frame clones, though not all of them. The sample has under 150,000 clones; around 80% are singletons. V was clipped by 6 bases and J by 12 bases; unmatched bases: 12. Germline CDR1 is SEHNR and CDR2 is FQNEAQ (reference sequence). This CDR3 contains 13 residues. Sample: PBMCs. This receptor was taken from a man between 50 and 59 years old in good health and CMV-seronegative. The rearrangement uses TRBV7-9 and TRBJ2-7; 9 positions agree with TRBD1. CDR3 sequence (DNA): TGTGCCAGCAGTCGCGACCACAGGGGGCTCCTGTACTTC. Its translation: CASSRDHRGLLYF.